This paragraph reports one T cell receptor beta chain. Antigen unknown. The data are from a study of T cell repertoires in ileal Crohn's disease. Study-wide context: Each sample's TCRB immunosequencing used around 510 nanograms of biopsy DNA.

Time point denoted: inflamed ileum from the surgical specimen. Whole-study findings and limits: Sorted CD8 T cells held more high-frequency clones than CD4. Endoscopic recurrence occurred in every patient whose clonality exceeded 26.8%.

The data were produced by immunoSEQ multiplex PCR, yet TCRdb's version contains in-frame clones alone and is incomplete. The sample has approximately 2,000 clones, roughly 90% seen once. The sequence came from an adult with Crohn's disease. Sequenced: ileal tissue.

Here the CDR3 DNA reads TGCGCCAGCAGCCAAGATCCGGGGTCCCAAGAGACCCAGTACTTC. It translates to CASSQDPGSQETQYF. The chain has TRBV4-1 and TRBJ2-5, with D possibly being TRBD2 (5 bases). V gave up 0 bases and J gave up 1 base, with 9 bases separating them. CDR3 length: 15 amino acids. Germline assignment: CDR1 MGHRA and CDR2 YSYEKL.